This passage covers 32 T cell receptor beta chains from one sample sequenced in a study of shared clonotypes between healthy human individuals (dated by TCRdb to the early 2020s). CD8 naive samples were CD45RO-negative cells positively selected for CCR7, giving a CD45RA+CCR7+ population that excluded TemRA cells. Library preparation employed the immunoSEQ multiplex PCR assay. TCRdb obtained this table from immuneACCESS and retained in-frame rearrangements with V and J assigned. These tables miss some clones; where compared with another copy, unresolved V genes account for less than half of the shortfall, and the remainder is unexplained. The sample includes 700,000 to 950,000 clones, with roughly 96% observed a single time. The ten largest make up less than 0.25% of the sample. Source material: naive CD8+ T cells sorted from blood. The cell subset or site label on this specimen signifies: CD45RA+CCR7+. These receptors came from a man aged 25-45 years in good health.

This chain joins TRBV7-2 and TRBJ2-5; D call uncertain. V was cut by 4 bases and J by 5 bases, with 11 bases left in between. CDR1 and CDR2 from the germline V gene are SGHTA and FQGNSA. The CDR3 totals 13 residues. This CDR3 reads CASSSAVDETQYF. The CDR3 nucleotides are TGTGCCAGCAGCTCCGCCGTTGACGAGACCCAGTACTTC.

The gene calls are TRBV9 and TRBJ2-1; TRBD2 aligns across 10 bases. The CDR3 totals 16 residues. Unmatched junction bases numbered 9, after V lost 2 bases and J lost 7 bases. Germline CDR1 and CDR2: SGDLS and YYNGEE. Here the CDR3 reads CASSVPIAGGTNEQFF. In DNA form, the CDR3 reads TGTGCCAGCAGCGTCCCCATAGCGGGAGGAACGAATGAGCAGTTCTTC.

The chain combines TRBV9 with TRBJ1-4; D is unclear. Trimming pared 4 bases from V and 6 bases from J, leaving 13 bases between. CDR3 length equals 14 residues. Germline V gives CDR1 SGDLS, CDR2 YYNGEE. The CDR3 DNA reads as TGTGCCAGCAGCCCCTACCTTGAGGATGAAAAACTGTTTTTT. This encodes CASSPYLEDEKLFF.

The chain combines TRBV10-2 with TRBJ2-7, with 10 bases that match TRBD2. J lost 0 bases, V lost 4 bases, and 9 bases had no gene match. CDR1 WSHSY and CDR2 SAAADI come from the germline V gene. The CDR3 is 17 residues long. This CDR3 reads CASSGGRASGSSYEQYF. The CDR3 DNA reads TGCGCCAGCAGTGGAGGTAGGGCTAGCGGGAGCTCCTACGAGCAGTACTTC.

The CDR3 spells CASTRMWAGGADTQYF. In DNA form, the CDR3 reads TGTGCCAGCACCCGGATGTGGGCGGGAGGCGCAGATACGCAGTATTTT. The chain uses TRBV11-2 and TRBJ2-3; 8 bases map to TRBD2. With V trimmed by 7 bases and J by 4 bases, 13 bases remained unmatched. The CDR3 is 16 residues long. Germline-derived CDR1 and CDR2 are SGHAT and FQNNGV.

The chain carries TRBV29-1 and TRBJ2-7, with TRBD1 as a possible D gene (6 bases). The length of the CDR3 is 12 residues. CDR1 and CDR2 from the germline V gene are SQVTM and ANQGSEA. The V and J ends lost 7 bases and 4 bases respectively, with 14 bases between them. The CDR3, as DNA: TGCAGCGCATCGACAGGCTTGTACGAGCAGTACTTC. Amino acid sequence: CSASTGLYEQYF.

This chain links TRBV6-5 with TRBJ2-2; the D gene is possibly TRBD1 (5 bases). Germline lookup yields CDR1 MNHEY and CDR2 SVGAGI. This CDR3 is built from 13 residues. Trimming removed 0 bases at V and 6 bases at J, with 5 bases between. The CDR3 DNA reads TGTGCCAGCAGTTACTCGGGGCCCGGGGAGCTGTTTTTT. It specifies CASSYSGPGELFF.

In DNA, the CDR3 is TGTGCCAGCAGCGTAGGTGGTAAGGGCAATGAGCAGTTCTTC. Amino acid sequence: CASSVGGKGNEQFF. V gene TRBV9 combines with J gene TRBJ2-1; no definite D call. Germline V gene sequence: CDR1 SGDLS, CDR2 YYNGEE. The CDR3 runs to 14 residues. The V gene lost 0 bases and the J gene lost 6 bases, with 10 bases spanning the gap.

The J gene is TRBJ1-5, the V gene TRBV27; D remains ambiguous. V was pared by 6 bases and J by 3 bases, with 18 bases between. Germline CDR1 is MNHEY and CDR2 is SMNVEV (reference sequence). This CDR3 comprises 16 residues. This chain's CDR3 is CASREIPGGSNQPQHF. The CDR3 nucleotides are TGTGCCAGCAGGGAAATTCCGGGAGGGTCCAATCAGCCCCAGCATTTT.

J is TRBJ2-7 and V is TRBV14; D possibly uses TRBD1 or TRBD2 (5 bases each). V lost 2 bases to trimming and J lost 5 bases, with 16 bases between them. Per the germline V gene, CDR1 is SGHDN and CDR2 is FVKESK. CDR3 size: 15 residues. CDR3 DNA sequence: TGTGCCAGCAGCCAACGATCACCGGGGCCCAACGAGCAGTACTTC. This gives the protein CASSQRSPGPNEQYF.

CDR3 sequence: CASSKRSNSKGGSWGSETQYF. CDR3 DNA: TGTGCCAGCAGCAAACGTTCCAACTCTAAAGGCGGTTCGTGGGGTTCCGAGACCCAGTACTTC. The chain carries TRBV21-1 and TRBJ2-5. TRBV21-1 is recorded as a pseudogene. The CDR3 runs to 21 residues.

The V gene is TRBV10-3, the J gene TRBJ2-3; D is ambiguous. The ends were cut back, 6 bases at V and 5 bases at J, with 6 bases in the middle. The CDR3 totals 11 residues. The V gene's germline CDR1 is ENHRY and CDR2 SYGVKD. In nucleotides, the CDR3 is TGTGCCATCAGCCCCGGAGATACGCAGTATTTT. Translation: CAISPGDTQYF.

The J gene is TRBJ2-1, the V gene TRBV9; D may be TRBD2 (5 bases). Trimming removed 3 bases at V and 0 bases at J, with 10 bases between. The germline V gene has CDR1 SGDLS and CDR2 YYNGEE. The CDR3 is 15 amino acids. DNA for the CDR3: TGTGCCAGCAGCGAGAGCGGCAACTCCTACAATGAGCAGTTCTTC. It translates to CASSESGNSYNEQFF.

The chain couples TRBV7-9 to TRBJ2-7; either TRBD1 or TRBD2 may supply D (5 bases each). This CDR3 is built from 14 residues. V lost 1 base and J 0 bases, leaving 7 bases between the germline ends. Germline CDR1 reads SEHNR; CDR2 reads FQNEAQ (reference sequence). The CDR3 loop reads CASSLGGPSYEQYF. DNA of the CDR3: TGTGCCAGCAGCTTAGGGGGACCCTCCTACGAGCAGTACTTC. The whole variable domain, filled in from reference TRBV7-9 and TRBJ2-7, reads DTGVSQNPRHKITKRGQNVTFRCDPISEHNRLYWYRQTLGQGPEFLTYFQNEAQLEKSRLLSDRFSAERPKGSFSTLEIQRTEQGDSAMYLCASSLGGPSYEQYFGPGTRLTVT.

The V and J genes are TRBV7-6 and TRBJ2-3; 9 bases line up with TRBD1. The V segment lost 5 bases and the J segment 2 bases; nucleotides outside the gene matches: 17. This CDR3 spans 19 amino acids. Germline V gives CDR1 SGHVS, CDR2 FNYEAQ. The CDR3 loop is CASSGLGTGKGEVTDTQYF. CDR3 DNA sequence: TGTGCCAGCAGCGGCCTAGGGACAGGGAAGGGGGAGGTCACAGATACGCAGTATTTT.

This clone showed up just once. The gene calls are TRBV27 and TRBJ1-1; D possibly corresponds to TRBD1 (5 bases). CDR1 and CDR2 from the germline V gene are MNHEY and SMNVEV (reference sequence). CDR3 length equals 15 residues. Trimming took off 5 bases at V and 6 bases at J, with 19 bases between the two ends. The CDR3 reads CASSPGRWGVAEAFF. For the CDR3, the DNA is TGTGCCAGCAGTCCGGGACGGTGGGGGGTTGCTGAAGCTTTCTTT.

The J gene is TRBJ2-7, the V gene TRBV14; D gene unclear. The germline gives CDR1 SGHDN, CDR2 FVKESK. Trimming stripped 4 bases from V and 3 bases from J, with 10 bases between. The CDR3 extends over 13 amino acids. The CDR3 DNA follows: TGTGCCAGCAGCCCCTATCTTGACTACGAGCAGTACTTC. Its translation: CASSPYLDYEQYF.

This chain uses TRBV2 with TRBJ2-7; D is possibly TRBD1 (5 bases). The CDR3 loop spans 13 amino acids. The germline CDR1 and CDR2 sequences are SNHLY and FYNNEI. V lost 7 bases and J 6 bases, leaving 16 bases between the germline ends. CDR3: CASILTQGFEQYF. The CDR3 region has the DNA TGTGCCAGCATCCTCACGCAGGGTTTCGAGCAGTACTTC.

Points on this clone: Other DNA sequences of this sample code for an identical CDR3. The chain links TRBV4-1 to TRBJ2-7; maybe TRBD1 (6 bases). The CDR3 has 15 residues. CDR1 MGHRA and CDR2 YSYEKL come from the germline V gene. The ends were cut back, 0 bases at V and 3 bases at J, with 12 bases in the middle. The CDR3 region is CASSQDHREYYEQYF. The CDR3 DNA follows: TGCGCCAGCAGCCAAGATCACAGGGAGTACTACGAGCAGTACTTC.

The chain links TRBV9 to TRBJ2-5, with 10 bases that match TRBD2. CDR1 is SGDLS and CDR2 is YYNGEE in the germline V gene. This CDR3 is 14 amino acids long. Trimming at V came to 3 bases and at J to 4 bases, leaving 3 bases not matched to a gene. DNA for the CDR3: TGTGCCAGCAGCGACGGACTAGCGGCAGAGACCCAGTACTTC. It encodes CASSDGLAAETQYF.

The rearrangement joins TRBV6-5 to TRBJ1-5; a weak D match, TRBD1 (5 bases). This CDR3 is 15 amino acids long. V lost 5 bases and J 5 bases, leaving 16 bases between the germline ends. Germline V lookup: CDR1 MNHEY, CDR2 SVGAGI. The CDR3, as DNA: TGTGCCAGCAGTGCGGATGGGGGAGGGTATCAGCCCCAGCATTTT. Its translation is CASSADGGGYQPQHF.

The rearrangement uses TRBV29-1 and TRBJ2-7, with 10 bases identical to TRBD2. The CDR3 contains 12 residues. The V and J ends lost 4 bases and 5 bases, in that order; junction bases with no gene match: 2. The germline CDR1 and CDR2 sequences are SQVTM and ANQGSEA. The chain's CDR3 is CSVASGSDEQYF. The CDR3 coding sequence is TGCAGCGTTGCTAGCGGGAGCGACGAGCAGTACTTC.

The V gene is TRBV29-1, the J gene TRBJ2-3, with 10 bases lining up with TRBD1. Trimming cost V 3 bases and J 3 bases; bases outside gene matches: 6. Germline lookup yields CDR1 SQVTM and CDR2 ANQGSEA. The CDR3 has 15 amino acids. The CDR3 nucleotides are TGCAGCGTTGATCCTCCGGGACAGGGGACAGATACGCAGTATTTT. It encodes CSVDPPGQGTDTQYF.

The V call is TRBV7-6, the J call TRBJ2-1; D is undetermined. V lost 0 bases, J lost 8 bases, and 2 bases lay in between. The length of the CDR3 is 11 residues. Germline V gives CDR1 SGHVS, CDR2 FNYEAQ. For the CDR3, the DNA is TGTGCCAGCAGCTTAGCTGATGAGCAGTTCTTC. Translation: CASSLADEQFF.

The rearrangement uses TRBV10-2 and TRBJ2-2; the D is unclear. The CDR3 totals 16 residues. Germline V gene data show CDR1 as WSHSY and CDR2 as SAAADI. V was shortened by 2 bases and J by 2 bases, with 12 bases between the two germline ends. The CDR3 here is CASSESDSPNTGELFF. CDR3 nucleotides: TGCGCCAGCAGTGAGAGTGACTCCCCAAACACCGGGGAGCTGTTTTTT.

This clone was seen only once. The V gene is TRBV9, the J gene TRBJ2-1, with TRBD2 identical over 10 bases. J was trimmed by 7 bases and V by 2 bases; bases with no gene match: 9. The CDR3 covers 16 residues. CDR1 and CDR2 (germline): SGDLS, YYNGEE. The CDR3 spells CASSVPGLAEVNEQFF. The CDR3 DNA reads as TGTGCCAGCAGCGTTCCCGGACTAGCGGAGGTAAATGAGCAGTTCTTC.

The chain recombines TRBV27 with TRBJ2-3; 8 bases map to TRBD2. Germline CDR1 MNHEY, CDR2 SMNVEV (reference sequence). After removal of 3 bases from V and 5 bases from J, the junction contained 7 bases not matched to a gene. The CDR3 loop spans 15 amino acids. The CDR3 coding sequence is TGTGCCAGCAGTTTCGACGGGAGGGCCGTAGATACGCAGTATTTT. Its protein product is CASSFDGRAVDTQYF.

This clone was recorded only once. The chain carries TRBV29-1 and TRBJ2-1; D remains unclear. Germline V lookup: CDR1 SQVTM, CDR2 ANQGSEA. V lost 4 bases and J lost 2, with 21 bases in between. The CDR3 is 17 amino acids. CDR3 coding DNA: TGCAGCGTTGTGATTTTGGGCACCGGAGTAACCTACAATGAGCAGTTCTTC. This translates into CSVVILGTGVTYNEQFF.

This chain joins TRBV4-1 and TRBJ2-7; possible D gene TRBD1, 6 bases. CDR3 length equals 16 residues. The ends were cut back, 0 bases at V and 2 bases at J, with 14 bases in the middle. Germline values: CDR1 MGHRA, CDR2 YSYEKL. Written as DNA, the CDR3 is TGCGCCAGCAGCCAAGATAGGACAGATTTCCCCTACGAGCAGTACTTC. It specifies CASSQDRTDFPYEQYF.

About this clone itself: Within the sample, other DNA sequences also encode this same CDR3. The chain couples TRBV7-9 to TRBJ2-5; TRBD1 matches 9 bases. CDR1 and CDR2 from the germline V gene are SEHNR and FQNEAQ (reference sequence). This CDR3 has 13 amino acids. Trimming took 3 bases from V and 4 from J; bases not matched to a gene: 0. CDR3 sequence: CASSLTGGETQYF. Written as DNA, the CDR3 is TGTGCCAGCAGCTTGACAGGGGGAGAGACCCAGTACTTC.

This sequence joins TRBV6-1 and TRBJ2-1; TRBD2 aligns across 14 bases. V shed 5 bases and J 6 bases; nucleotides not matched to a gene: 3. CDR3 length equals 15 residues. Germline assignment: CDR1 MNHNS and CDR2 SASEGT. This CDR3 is CASSPGLAGVNEQFF. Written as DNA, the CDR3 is TGTGCCAGCAGTCCGGGACTAGCGGGAGTCAATGAGCAGTTCTTC.

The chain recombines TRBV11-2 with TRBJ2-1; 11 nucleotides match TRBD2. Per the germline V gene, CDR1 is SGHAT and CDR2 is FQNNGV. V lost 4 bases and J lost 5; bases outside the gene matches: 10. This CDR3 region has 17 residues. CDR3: CASSSEQISGGDNEQFF. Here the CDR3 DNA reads TGTGCCAGCAGCTCCGAACAAATTAGCGGGGGGGACAATGAGCAGTTCTTC.